The 18 T cell receptor beta chains below come from one sample, sequenced in a study of shared clonotypes between healthy human individuals. The repertoire was sequenced with immunoSEQ multiplex PCR; TCRdb's copy has only in-frame clones and lacks some. The profile shows some 580,000 clones, around 97% of them singletons. What was sequenced was naive CD4+ T cells sorted from blood. The subset: CD45RA+ positively selected. Receptors were obtained from a woman aged 25 to 39 in good health.

The chain recombines TRBV5-1 with TRBJ2-5, with no clear D. The CDR3 extends over 15 amino acids. V lost 1 base, J lost 4 bases, and 14 bases lay in between. Germline V gives CDR1 SGHRS, CDR2 YFSETQ. The CDR3 nucleotides are TGCGCCAGCAGCTTGATACAGACGACGAGAGAGACCCAGTACTTC. It is translated as CASSLIQTTRETQYF. Full variable domain (rest looked up from reference TRBV5-1 and TRBJ2-5): KAGVTQTPRYLIKTRGQQVTLSCSPISGHRSVSWYQQTPGQGLQFLFEYFSETQRNKGNFPGRFSGRQFSNSRSEMNVSTLELGDSALYLCASSLIQTTRETQYFGPGTRLLVL.

The count of this clone is one. The gene calls are TRBV5-6 and TRBJ2-1, with D perhaps matching TRBD2 (5 bases). The CDR3 covers 15 residues. Trimming removed 1 base from V and 7 bases from J, with 15 bases in between. The V gene's germline CDR1 is SGHDT and CDR2 YYEEEE. DNA of the CDR3: TGTGCCAGCAGCTTGTGGCCCAGCGGTGGTAATGAGCAGTTCTTC. It translates to CASSLWPSGGNEQFF.

This chain joins TRBV2 and TRBJ2-3; 14 bases are a match to TRBD2. The CDR3 sequence is 16 residues long. V was pared by 3 bases and J by 4 bases, with 3 bases of the junction left unmatched. Looked up from germline, CDR1 is SNHLY and CDR2 is FYNNEI. This chain's CDR3 is CASSDPGLAGADTQYF. The CDR3 DNA follows: TGTGCCAGCAGTGATCCGGGACTAGCGGGAGCAGATACGCAGTATTTT.

J is TRBJ2-6 and V is TRBV6-5; D not resolved. The length of the CDR3 is 15 residues. The V gene's germline CDR1 is MNHEY and CDR2 SVGAGI. The ends were cut back, 5 bases at V and 0 bases at J, with 8 bases in the middle. CDR3 DNA: TGTGCCAGCAGTCTCGGGTACTCTGGGGCCAACGTCCTGACTTTC. Translation gives CASSLGYSGANVLTF.

V gene TRBV5-6 combines with J gene TRBJ2-5; the D call may be TRBD1 or TRBD2 (5 bases each). CDR1 is SGHDT, CDR2 YYEEEE, per germline. Trimming removed 2 bases from V and 7 bases from J, with 9 bases in between. This CDR3 region has 12 residues. The CDR3 DNA sequence: TGTGCCAGCAGCTTAAATGGGGGGACCCAGTACTTC. Its translation is CASSLNGGTQYF.

The V call is TRBV5-1, the J call TRBJ2-7; TRBD1 is a possible D gene (5 bases). CDR3 size: 14 residues. V was clipped by 0 bases and J by 2 bases, with 9 bases between them. Germline loops: CDR1 SGHRS, CDR2 YFSETQ. CDR3 loop: CASSLAGHPYEQYF. CDR3 in DNA: TGCGCCAGCAGCTTGGCAGGGCATCCCTACGAGCAGTACTTC.

DNA of the CDR3: TGCGCCAGCAGTGAGATTACAGATACGCAGTATTTT. It encodes CASSEITDTQYF. This sequence joins TRBV10-2 and TRBJ2-3; D call uncertain. The CDR3 has 12 amino acids. V dropped 2 bases and J dropped 3 bases, with 3 bases sitting between them. Germline V gives CDR1 WSHSY, CDR2 SAAADI.

This sequence joins TRBV10-2 and TRBJ2-3; 12 positions match TRBD2. The germline CDR1 and CDR2 sequences are WSHSY and SAAADI. The junction had 3 bases not matched to a gene; V was cut back by 3 bases and J by 5 bases. This CDR3 has 15 amino acids. CDR3 in DNA: TGCGCCAGCAGTGAATCGGGACTAGCGGGAGATACGCAGTATTTT. This translates into CASSESGLAGDTQYF.

This chain connects TRBV19 to TRBJ2-2; D not certain. The CDR3 runs to 11 residues. The germline V and J ends were trimmed by 6 bases and 6 bases, with 5 bases remaining between them. Looked up from germline, CDR1 is LNHDA and CDR2 is SQIVND (reference sequence). CDR3 region: CASRQAGELFF. The CDR3 DNA reads TGTGCCAGTAGGCAGGCCGGGGAGCTGTTTTTT.

The chain uses TRBV18 and TRBJ2-1; 13 nucleotides agree with TRBD2. Germline V gene sequence: CDR1 KGHSH, CDR2 LQKENI. J lost 6 bases, V lost 4 bases, and 3 bases had no gene match. This CDR3 has 15 residues. The CDR3 DNA reads TGTGCCAGCTCACATGGACTAGCGGGAGTCAATGAGCAGTTCTTC. This gives the protein CASSHGLAGVNEQFF.

This sequence joins TRBV6-5 and TRBJ2-5, with D uncertain. Trimming pared 3 bases from V and 2 bases from J, leaving 10 bases between. In germline, CDR1 is MNHEY, CDR2 SVGAGI. The CDR3 has 14 residues. The CDR3 DNA reads TGTGCCAGCAGTTATCTGTTTAAACAAGAGACCCAGTACTTC. It encodes CASSYLFKQETQYF.

Only one count was recorded for this clone. Here the CDR3 reads CASSSLRDRGEAYEQYF. Here the CDR3 DNA reads TGTGCCAGCAGCTCTCTTAGGGACAGGGGGGAAGCCTACGAGCAGTACTTC. The V and J genes are TRBV5-8 and TRBJ2-7; 11 bases agree with TRBD1. This CDR3 contains 17 residues. Trimming removed 3 bases from V and 2 bases from J; junction bases left unmatched: 10. Germline V gives CDR1 SGHTS, CDR2 YDEGEE.

V is TRBV27 and J is TRBJ2-1; D gene ambiguous. This CDR3 has 13 residues. Trimming took off 3 bases at V and 4 bases at J, with 7 bases between the two ends. From germline, CDR1 is MNHEY and CDR2 SMNVEV (reference sequence). This chain's CDR3 is CASSFPPYNEQFF. The CDR3 DNA sequence: TGTGCCAGCAGTTTTCCCCCATACAATGAGCAGTTCTTC.

This clone was seen once. This chain uses TRBV10-2 with TRBJ2-6; D is perhaps TRBD1 or TRBD2 (5 bases each). The CDR3 length is 19 residues. V shed 7 bases and J shed 1 base, with 23 bases lying between them. The V gene's germline CDR1 is WSHSY and CDR2 SAAADI. As DNA, the CDR3 is TGCGCCAGCACCAAAGATACCGGGACCTCCCAATCTGGGGCCAACGTCCTGACTTTC. Protein product: CASTKDTGTSQSGANVLTF.

The table lists this clone with a count of one. V and J are TRBV13 and TRBJ2-5; possible D gene TRBD2, 6 bases. The germline V gene has CDR1 PRHDT and CDR2 FYEKMQ (reference sequence). V lost 2 bases and J 5 bases, leaving 33 bases between the germline ends. The CDR3 spans 21 residues. Here the CDR3 reads CASSLKVAGPGVSSNTETQYF. CDR3 DNA sequence: TGTGCCAGCAGCTTAAAGGTCGCGGGACCGGGAGTCTCCTCCAATACGGAGACCCAGTACTTC.

This clone came up once. V gene TRBV11-2 combines with J gene TRBJ2-7; weak D call: TRBD2 (6 bases). Germline loops: CDR1 SGHAT, CDR2 FQNNGV. The CDR3 runs 16 residues. V shed 4 bases and J shed 1 base, with 17 bases lying between them. CDR3 bases: TGTGCCAGCAGCTCCGCCGTTAGTAGCGGATCCTACGAGCAGTACTTC. This sequence encodes CASSSAVSSGSYEQYF.

This chain connects TRBV5-1 to TRBJ1-1, with D possibly matching TRBD1 (6 bases). The germline V gene has CDR1 SGHRS and CDR2 YFSETQ. The CDR3 consists of 15 residues. V was shortened by 5 bases and J by 1 base, with 15 bases between the two germline ends. The CDR3 loop reads CASRGGTGSNTEAFF. The CDR3 nucleotides read TGCGCCAGCAGGGGGGGAACAGGGTCGAACACTGAAGCTTTCTTT.

V is TRBV15 and J is TRBJ2-7, with D possibly TRBD2 on 5 matching bases. CDR3 length: 15 amino acids. Germline lookup yields CDR1 LNHNV and CDR2 YYDKDF (reference sequence). V was pared by 0 bases and J by 2 bases, with 11 bases between. The chain's CDR3 is CATSRDLSGAYEQYF. CDR3 sequence (DNA): TGTGCCACCAGCAGAGATCTGAGCGGTGCCTACGAGCAGTACTTC.